This T cell receptor beta chain is drawn from a study of blood T cells in healthy people across ages. Study-level points and caveats: The percentage of naive T cells correlated strongly with TCR beta diversity. Since the PBMCs were unsorted, naive and antigen-experienced cells could not be conclusively compared.

Remarks on this clonotype: Antigen: not known.

Primed by a sample-barcoded 5' primer and a J-beta primer mix, a second PCR proceeded for roughly 6 to 12 cycles. Via MiXCR, TCRdb re-called the 5' RACE reads, giving one row per CDR3 protein. The sample lists some 850,000 distinct CDR3 sequences, roughly 26% occurring once. The same data also contributed to another study, on T cells of mothers and their children. From that report: Over 9.5 million TCR beta CDR3 reads were obtained from each mother, and about 3 million from each child. The shaping of TCR recombination output by thymic selection is similar in related and unrelated pairs.

The sequencing sample was made of blood. The sequence was obtained from a boy aged 10-17 years in good health.

This CDR3 is CASRPGQGEKLFF. CDR3 sequence (DNA): TGTGCCAGCAGACCTGGACAGGGTGAAAAACTGTTTTTT. The chain joins TRBV12-3 or TRBV12-4 to TRBJ1-4, with 8 positions matching TRBD1. The junction had 4 bases not matched to a gene; V was cut back by 6 bases and J by 7 bases. The CDR3 spans 13 residues.